The 10 T cell receptor beta chains given below trace back to one sample, sequenced in a study of shared clonotypes between healthy human individuals. Cells designated naive CD8 were CD45RO-negative and were positively selected for CCR7, with terminally differentiated effector memory CD45RA+ cells excluded. Repertoires were generated with immunoSEQ multiplex PCR, while TCRdb's copy carries only in-frame clones and drops some. The data hold about 2 million clones, with about 95% observed a single time. Sequenced input: naive CD8+ T cells sorted from blood. The receptors shown here come from a man younger than 35 in good health.

The J gene is TRBJ2-1, the V gene TRBV29-1; TRBD2 matches at 8 bases. The germline V gene has CDR1 SQVTM and CDR2 ANQGSEA. The CDR3 is 13 amino acids. The J segment lost 4 bases and the V segment lost 4 bases, leaving 3 bases of the junction unmatched. The DNA for the CDR3 is TGCAGCGTTGTAGCGGGAATATACAATGAGCAGTTCTTC. Amino acid sequence: CSVVAGIYNEQFF.

The rearrangement joins TRBV18 to TRBJ2-7; the D gene is possibly TRBD2 (6 bases). The CDR3 runs 11 residues. Trimming took 5 bases from V and 7 from J, leaving 9 bases between them. Germline V gives CDR1 KGHSH, CDR2 LQKENI. The CDR3 protein is CASSEGREQYF. The DNA of the CDR3 is TGTGCCAGCTCAGAAGGGAGGGAGCAGTACTTC.

CDR3 bases: TGTGCCAGCAGCTTACTATCAGCGGGGGACGAGCAGTACTTC. Translation: CASSLLSAGDEQYF. The chain links TRBV11-2 to TRBJ2-7; TRBD2 matches 8 bases. The CDR3 is made up of 14 amino acids. V lost 2 bases, J lost 5 bases, and 5 bases stayed unmatched. Germline CDR1 reads SGHAT; CDR2 reads FQNNGV. Drawing the rest from reference TRBV11-2 and TRBJ2-7, the complete variable domain is EAGVAQSPRYKIIEKRQSVAFWCNPISGHATLYWYQQILGQGPKLLIQFQNNGVVDDSQLPKDRFSAERLKGVDSTLKIQPAKLEDSAVYLCASSLLSAGDEQYFGPGTRLTVT.

Note on this clone: Other DNA variants within this sample encode the same CDR3. This rearrangement joins TRBV7-2 to TRBJ2-7, with D unresolved. V was clipped by 1 base and J by 0 bases, with 7 bases between them. This CDR3 has 14 residues. Germline assignment: CDR1 SGHTA and CDR2 FQGNSA. The CDR3 sequence is CASSLGAFSYEQYF. CDR3 bases: TGTGCCAGCAGCTTAGGTGCCTTCTCCTACGAGCAGTACTTC.

For this clone: Other DNA sequences in the same sample also yield this CDR3. The V call is TRBV5-6, the J call TRBJ2-7; D is uncertain. From germline, CDR1 is SGHDT and CDR2 YYEEEE. Deletions cut 4 bases from V and 3 bases from J, with 5 bases between. The CDR3 contains 11 residues. This chain's CDR3 is CASSHNYEQYF. CDR3 DNA: TGTGCCAGCAGCCATAACTACGAGCAGTACTTC.

This clone has only one observation. This chain links TRBV19 with TRBJ2-1; TRBD2 matches at 7 bases. Germline trimming cut 1 base from V and 6 bases from J; bases unmatched to any gene: 6. The CDR3 totals 15 residues. The germline V gene has CDR1 LNHDA and CDR2 SQIVND (reference sequence). The CDR3 sequence is CASSIAWTSPNEQFF. Written as DNA, the CDR3 is TGTGCCAGTAGTATAGCCTGGACTAGTCCCAATGAGCAGTTCTTC.

The CDR3 here is CASSHVVIRSTEAFF. The CDR3 DNA sequence: TGTGCCAGCAGCCACGTCGTAATCCGGAGCACTGAAGCTTTCTTT. The rearrangement joins TRBV6-5 to TRBJ1-1; D not resolved. Trimming took 6 bases from V and 4 from J, leaving 18 bases between them. The CDR3 has 15 residues. In germline, CDR1 is MNHEY, CDR2 SVGAGI.

This clone has a single count. The V call is TRBV30, the J call TRBJ2-7; 7 positions agree with TRBD1. This CDR3 comprises 13 residues. Germline V gene lookup returns CDR1 GTSNPN and CDR2 SVGIG (reference sequence). Trimming removed 7 bases from V and 0 bases from J; junction bases left unmatched: 6. CDR3 DNA sequence: TGTGCCTCCACGGGACAGAGCTCCTACGAGCAGTACTTC. It encodes CASTGQSSYEQYF.

The chain recombines TRBV18 with TRBJ2-3; D may be TRBD1 or TRBD2 (6 bases each). This CDR3 is 16 amino acids long. With 1 base removed from V and 3 bases from J, the gap between germline ends came to 14 bases. The germline CDR1 and CDR2 sequences are KGHSH and LQKENI. CDR3 coding DNA: TGTGCCAGCTCACCACGGAAAGGGGGGAAGACAGATACGCAGTATTTT. Its protein is CASSPRKGGKTDTQYF.

The V gene is TRBV14, the J gene TRBJ2-3; D ambiguous. The CDR3 consists of 15 residues. The V end was cut by 3 bases, the J end by 0 bases, with 10 bases between. Germline values: CDR1 SGHDN, CDR2 FVKESK. The chain's CDR3 is CASSQPGSSTDTQYF. The CDR3 coding sequence is TGTGCCAGCAGCCAGCCCGGATCTAGCACAGATACGCAGTATTTT.